The 9 T cell receptor beta chains below were found in one sample sequenced in a study of neurological immune-mediated disorders. TCRdb re-analysed the 5' RACE reads in MiXCR, keeping a single row per CDR3 protein. The sample holds approximately 23,000 distinct CDR3 sequences, over 9.5% seen once. The sequencing sample was made of PBMCs. These receptor sequences come from a woman aged 60 to 75 with HTLV-1-associated myelopathy (HAM/TSP).

This clonotype was counted at least ten times. CDR3 sequence (DNA): TGTGCCAGCAGCTTAGGAGATACGCAGTATTTT. This gives the protein CASSLGDTQYF. This chain connects TRBV11-2 to TRBJ2-3, with unresolved D. The CDR3 covers 11 residues. Germline-derived CDR1 and CDR2 are SGHAT and FQNNGV. The V end was cut by 1 base, the J end by 5 bases, with 1 base between.

This clonotype has only one observation. This chain uses TRBV6-5 with TRBJ2-7; 9 bases agree with TRBD2. V trimming: 4 bases; J trimming: 3 bases; junction bases outside the gene matches: 16. Germline V gene sequence: CDR1 MNHEY, CDR2 SVGAGI. The CDR3 is 18 amino acids. The CDR3 here is CASSLTGTSSMGYYEQYF. The CDR3, as DNA: TGTGCCAGCAGTTTAACCGGGACTAGCTCCATGGGGTACTACGAGCAGTACTTC.

The chain's CDR3 is CASSLTGSNNYGYTF. For the CDR3, the DNA is TGCGCCAGCAGCCTGACAGGGAGTAATAACTATGGCTACACCTTC. This rearrangement joins TRBV5-1 to TRBJ1-2; 7 nucleotides line up with TRBD1. Germline V lookup: CDR1 SGHRS, CDR2 YFSETQ. The CDR3 runs to 15 residues. V lost 4 bases and J lost 1; bases outside the gene matches: 7. Full variable domain (missing parts from reference TRBV5-1 and TRBJ1-2): KAGVTQTPRYLIKTRGQQVTLSCSPISGHRSVSWYQQTPGQGLQFLFEYFSETQRNKGNFPGRFSGRQFSNSRSEMNVSTLELGDSALYLCASSLTGSNNYGYTFGSGTRLTVV.

In this sample, this clonotype turned up many times. The rearrangement joins TRBV5-1 to TRBJ2-7; tentatively, D is TRBD2 (5 bases). Germline CDR1 SGHRS, CDR2 YFSETQ. CDR3 length: 16 residues. The V end was cut by 4 bases, the J end by 5 bases, with 22 bases between. DNA for the CDR3: TGCGCCAGCAGCCCCTTCGGCAGAGCGGACGTTCACGAGCAGTACTTC. Residues: CASSPFGRADVHEQYF.

This clonotype has ten or more counts. This chain joins TRBV5-1 and TRBJ2-1; TRBD2 is a possible D gene (7 bases). The CDR3 loop spans 17 amino acids. The V gene's germline CDR1 is SGHRS and CDR2 YFSETQ. The V end lost 0 bases, the J end lost 2 bases, and 15 bases lay between the germline ends. The CDR3 DNA reads as TGCGCCAGCAGCTTGGGGCCCGGGGGGCGAACCTACAATGAGCAGTTCTTC. This codes for CASSLGPGGRTYNEQFF. Drawing the rest from reference TRBV5-1 and TRBJ2-1, the complete variable domain is KAGVTQTPRYLIKTRGQQVTLSCSPISGHRSVSWYQQTPGQGLQFLFEYFSETQRNKGNFPGRFSGRQFSNSRSEMNVSTLELGDSALYLCASSLGPGGRTYNEQFFGPGTRLTVL.

At least ten counts were recorded for this clonotype. The chain carries TRBV20-1 and TRBJ1-6, with 8 bases identical to TRBD1. Germline CDR1 and CDR2: DFQATT and SNEGSKA (reference sequence). Trimming removed 0 bases from V and 9 bases from J; junction bases left unmatched: 10. The CDR3 is made up of 16 amino acids. The DNA for the CDR3 is TGCAGTGCTAGAGACGTGGGACAGGCACTCGGTTCACCCCTCCACTTT. Its translation: CSARDVGQALGSPLHF.

This clonotype was observed many times. The rearrangement links TRBV6-5 to TRBJ1-1; D call uncertain. Deletions cut 6 bases from V and 9 bases from J, with 11 bases between. Germline-derived CDR1 and CDR2 are MNHEY and SVGAGI. The CDR3 has 11 residues. CDR3 sequence: CASSLGRQAFF. CDR3 DNA sequence: TGTGCCAGCAGCCTTGGGAGGCAAGCTTTCTTT.

This clonotype was picked up many times. DNA of the CDR3: TGCAGTGCTAGAGATGTCGGGCAGGGCACTCCACCCCTCCACTTT. Protein product: CSARDVGQGTPPLHF. J is TRBJ1-6 and V is TRBV20-1, with a weak D call TRBD1 (5 bases). The V and J ends lost 0 bases and 11 bases respectively, with 17 bases between them. This CDR3 spans 15 amino acids. In germline, CDR1 is DFQATT, CDR2 SNEGSKA (reference sequence).

Many counts were recorded for this clonotype. The chain uses TRBV5-1 and TRBJ1-5; D is unclear. V shed 7 bases and J shed 4 bases, with 6 bases lying between them. The germline V gene has CDR1 SGHRS and CDR2 YFSETQ. CDR3 length: 11 amino acids. The chain's CDR3 is CASSGNQPQHF. CDR3 coding DNA: TGCGCCAGCTCGGGGAATCAGCCCCAGCATTTT. The complete variable domain, with remaining parts taken from reference TRBV5-1 and TRBJ1-5, reads KAGVTQTPRYLIKTRGQQVTLSCSPISGHRSVSWYQQTPGQGLQFLFEYFSETQRNKGNFPGRFSGRQFSNSRSEMNVSTLELGDSALYLCASSGNQPQHFGDGTRLSIL.